Sequencing of this TCR beta chain was carried out in a study of shared clonotypes between healthy human individuals. Study findings and constraints: The study drew on few donors, limiting represented genetic and exposure-history diversity.

About this clone itself: Its cognate antigen is unknown.

TCRdb's copy holds only in-frame clones and misses some; the assay was immunoSEQ multiplex PCR. The sample has 300,000 or so clones; over 65% are singletons. Germline lookup yields CDR1 SEHNR and CDR2 FQNEAQ (reference sequence). The V segment lost 6 bases and the J segment 6 bases; nucleotides outside the gene matches: 12. This CDR3 is 16 amino acids long. This receptor was obtained from a man aged 25-45 years in good health. The rearrangement joins TRBV7-9 to TRBJ2-1, with TRBD1 identical over 9 bases. The sequenced sample was memory CD4+ T cells sorted from blood. Stated subset: CD45RA-negative fraction. This chain's CDR3 is CASRLTGGTGRNEQFF. The CDR3 DNA follows: TGTGCCAGCAGGTTAACCGGCGGGACAGGGCGCAATGAGCAGTTCTTC.